The next 28 T cell receptor beta chains were all read from a single sample in a study of blood T cell repertoires in COVID-19. Assay: immunoSEQ multiplex PCR; the TCRdb copy retains only in-frame clones and omits some. The table lists approximately 70,000 clones, around 79% of them singletons. The sample comprised peripheral blood. Receptors were obtained from a man between 60 and 70 years old with active or convalescent COVID-19.

The J gene is TRBJ1-6, the V gene TRBV5-1; TRBD1 matches at 9 bases. This CDR3 has 17 residues. Trimming cost V 4 bases and J 6 bases; bases outside gene matches: 11. In germline, CDR1 is SGHRS, CDR2 YFSETQ. The DNA of the CDR3 is TGCGCCAGCAGCAGCTCCGGGACAGGGAATGGTAATTCACCCCTCCACTTT. It translates to CASSSSGTGNGNSPLHF.

V is TRBV6-5 and J is TRBJ1-2, with D perhaps matching TRBD1 (5 bases). Trimming took off 5 bases at V and 2 bases at J, with 6 bases between the two ends. Germline loops: CDR1 MNHEY, CDR2 SVGAGI. This CDR3 is 12 amino acids long. The DNA of the CDR3 is TGTGCCAGCAGTAGGACAAACTATGGCTACACCTTC. Residues: CASSRTNYGYTF.

The gene calls are TRBV28 and TRBJ2-7, with TRBD1 matching over 7 bases. The trim removed 8 bases at V and 3 bases at J, leaving 4 bases unmatched. The CDR3 totals 12 residues. Germline V CDR1 and CDR2: MDHEN, SYDVKM. The CDR3 protein is CASGDRIYEQYF. CDR3 DNA: TGTGCCAGCGGGGACAGAATCTACGAGCAGTACTTC.

The V gene is TRBV7-9, the J gene TRBJ1-2; D not resolved. This CDR3 contains 13 residues. The V gene's germline CDR1 is SEHNR and CDR2 FQNEAQ (reference sequence). The ends were cut back, 1 base at V and 9 bases at J, with 12 bases in the middle. The CDR3 nucleotides are TGTGCCAGCAGCTTAGGACGGCCCGGGAGCTACACCTTC. This encodes CASSLGRPGSYTF.

This chain joins TRBV11-3 and TRBJ2-1; tentatively, D is TRBD2 (6 bases). CDR1 is SGHNT, CDR2 YENEEA, per germline. The CDR3 length is 15 residues. V lost 0 bases, J lost 4 bases, and 10 bases lay in between. CDR3 in amino acids: CASSLDGGRYNEQFF. CDR3 nucleotides: TGTGCCAGCAGCTTAGATGGAGGGCGTTACAATGAGCAGTTCTTC.

The J gene is TRBJ1-1, the V gene TRBV29-1, with 12 positions matching TRBD1. This CDR3 is built from 15 residues. CDR1 is SQVTM, CDR2 ANQGSEA, per germline. Trimming removed 1 base from V and 6 bases from J; junction bases left unmatched: 6. The CDR3 loop reads CSVEVSWDRGPEAFF. The CDR3 coding sequence is TGCAGCGTTGAAGTTAGTTGGGACAGGGGGCCTGAAGCTTTCTTT.

The CDR3 sequence: CASNRGAYGYTF. In DNA, the CDR3 is TGTGCCAGTAACAGGGGCGCATATGGCTACACCTTC. The chain carries TRBV19 and TRBJ1-2; the match to TRBD1 covers 7 bases. CDR3 size: 12 residues. Looked up from germline, CDR1 is LNHDA and CDR2 is SQIVND (reference sequence). Losses at the gene ends were 7 bases for V and 5 bases for J; bases not matched to a gene: 4.

This rearrangement joins TRBV15 to TRBJ1-5; D call uncertain. Germline CDR1 reads LNHNV; CDR2 reads YYDKDF (reference sequence). The CDR3 totals 12 residues. V was shortened by 3 bases and J by 11 bases, with 11 bases between the two germline ends. The CDR3 reads CATSSYREAQHF. In DNA form, the CDR3 reads TGTGCCACCAGCAGTTATAGGGAGGCCCAGCATTTT. The full variable domain, with the rest looked up from reference TRBV15 and TRBJ1-5, is DAMVIQNPRYQVTQFGKPVTLSCSQTLNHNVMYWYQQKSSQAPKLLFHYYDKDFNNEADTPDNFQSRRPNTSFCFLDIRSPGLGDTAMYLCATSSYREAQHFGDGTRLSIL.

The chain is built from TRBV6-1 and TRBJ2-3; TRBD1 might be the D (6 bases). Trimming removed 1 base at V and 1 base at J, with 6 bases between. The CDR3 runs 14 residues. Germline loops: CDR1 MNHNS, CDR2 SASEGT. CDR3 coding DNA: TGTGCCAGCAGTGAAGACAGGGGCACAGATACGCAGTATTTT. It is translated as CASSEDRGTDTQYF.

The chain has TRBV30 and TRBJ1-4, with no clear D. V lost 5 bases and J lost 8, with 15 bases in between. Germline V lookup: CDR1 GTSNPN, CDR2 SVGIG (reference sequence). This CDR3 region has 13 residues. The CDR3 DNA reads TGTGCCTGGTCTGGAGAAGCCGTAGAAAAACTGTTTTTT. Protein sequence: CAWSGEAVEKLFF.

The CDR3 nucleotides read TGTGCCAGCAGCCCAAGCGGGGTGTTCTTTGGTTACGAGCAGTACTTC. Its translation is CASSPSGVFFGYEQYF. The J gene is TRBJ2-7, the V gene TRBV7-3, with TRBD2 identical over 7 bases. There are 16 residues in the CDR3. The ends lost 5 bases at V and 4 bases at J; junction bases unmatched: 14. Germline CDR1 SGHTA, CDR2 FQGTGA.

This chain links TRBV2 with TRBJ1-4; D is perhaps TRBD1 (5 bases). The germline V and J ends were trimmed by 3 bases and 10 bases, with 12 bases remaining between them. From germline, CDR1 is SNHLY and CDR2 FYNNEI. The CDR3 sequence is 13 residues long. This CDR3 is CASSEGRDLKLFF. In nucleotides, the CDR3 is TGTGCCAGCAGTGAGGGACGGGACTTAAAACTGTTTTTT.

This clone has only one observation. The rearrangement links TRBV18 to TRBJ1-4; 9 nucleotides line up with TRBD1. Unmatched junction bases numbered 10, after V lost 2 bases and J lost 12 bases. Germline-derived CDR1 and CDR2 are KGHSH and LQKENI. The CDR3 is 15 amino acids. CDR3 loop: CASSPKGQGLQELFF. The CDR3, as DNA: TGTGCCAGCTCACCAAAGGGACAGGGCCTTCAGGAACTGTTTTTT.

This chain uses TRBV4-2 with TRBJ1-2; possible D gene TRBD1, 6 bases. CDR3 length: 16 residues. The V gene lost 0 bases and the J gene lost 4 bases, with 15 bases spanning the gap. The germline V gene encodes CDR1 LGHNA and CDR2 YNFKEQ. The CDR3 sequence: CASSQDAGGASYGYTF. In nucleotides, the CDR3 is TGTGCCAGCAGCCAAGACGCGGGGGGCGCGAGCTATGGCTACACCTTC.

This chain uses TRBV10-3 with TRBJ1-1, with D uncertain. Trimming stripped 3 bases from V and 1 base from J, with 12 bases between. The germline V gene encodes CDR1 ENHRY and CDR2 SYGVKD. The CDR3 is 15 amino acids. This CDR3 reads CAISESNTANTEAFF. DNA of the CDR3: TGTGCCATCAGTGAAAGCAATACAGCGAACACTGAAGCTTTCTTT.

CDR3 sequence: CASSPGTTSRYTDTQYF. The CDR3 DNA sequence: TGCGCCAGCAGCCCCGGGACTACCAGCCGATACACAGATACGCAGTATTTT. V is TRBV5-1 and J is TRBJ2-3; 7 bases are a match to TRBD2. Germline trimming cut 4 bases from V and 2 bases from J; bases unmatched to any gene: 13. From germline, CDR1 is SGHRS and CDR2 YFSETQ. The CDR3 length is 17 residues.

The J gene is TRBJ2-5, the V gene TRBV7-2; 10 bases match TRBD2. CDR1 and CDR2 (germline): SGHTA, FQGNSA. The V and J ends lost 5 bases and 0 bases, in that order; junction bases with no gene match: 12. The CDR3 spans 18 residues. The CDR3 protein is CASSIVSGGAPYQETQYF. CDR3 in DNA: TGTGCCAGCAGCATAGTGAGCGGGGGGGCCCCGTACCAAGAGACCCAGTACTTC.

The chain combines TRBV19 with TRBJ2-1, with TRBD2 matching 10 bases. CDR3 size: 16 residues. Germline V gives CDR1 LNHDA, CDR2 SQIVND (reference sequence). The V and J ends lost 4 bases and 9 bases, in that order; junction bases with no gene match: 12. The CDR3, as DNA: TGTGCCAGTAGTAGGGGCCTTAGCGGGGGGACCGGTGAGCAGTTCTTC. It encodes CASSRGLSGGTGEQFF.

The chain has TRBV6-5 and TRBJ1-2, with TRBD1 matching 8 bases. Trimming took 7 bases from V and 4 from J; bases not matched to a gene: 8. Germline assignment: CDR1 MNHEY and CDR2 SVGAGI. The length of the CDR3 is 14 residues. Written as DNA, the CDR3 is TGTGCCAGCACCCCTGGACAGGGACTCTATGGCTACACCTTC. Encoded protein: CASTPGQGLYGYTF.

CDR3 coding DNA: TGTGCCACCAGTGACGCGCGACGGACAGGGATCCCAGATACGCAGTATTTT. Translation: CATSDARRTGIPDTQYF. This chain uses TRBV24-1 with TRBJ2-3, with TRBD1 matching over 8 bases. The CDR3 sequence is 17 residues long. The germline CDR1 and CDR2 sequences are KGHDR and SFDVKD. Germline trimming cut 4 bases from V and 4 bases from J; bases unmatched to any gene: 12.

The rearrangement links TRBV4-1 to TRBJ2-1; no definite D call. The ends were cut back, 8 bases at V and 8 bases at J, with 13 bases in the middle. The V gene's germline CDR1 is MGHRA and CDR2 YSYEKL. The CDR3 loop spans 12 amino acids. CDR3 loop: CASALASHEQFF. The CDR3, as DNA: TGCGCCAGCGCCTTAGCAAGTCATGAGCAGTTCTTC.

The rearrangement links TRBV6-6 to TRBJ1-2, with D perhaps matching TRBD1 (6 bases). CDR1 and CDR2 (germline): MNHNY, SVGAGI (reference sequence). Trimming removed 6 bases at V and 1 base at J, with 15 bases between. The CDR3 runs 15 residues. CDR3 in amino acids: CASRILGQSNYGYTF. In nucleotides, the CDR3 is TGTGCCAGCAGGATACTTGGACAGAGTAACTATGGCTACACCTTC.

This chain uses TRBV11-2 with TRBJ2-5; 7 bases line up with TRBD1. The CDR3 loop spans 15 amino acids. Germline trimming cut 5 bases from V and 1 base from J; bases unmatched to any gene: 7. Germline V CDR1 and CDR2: SGHAT, FQNNGV. The CDR3 sequence is CASSRRDSLQETQYF. CDR3 bases: TGTGCCAGCAGCCGTCGGGACAGTCTCCAAGAGACCCAGTACTTC.

The rearrangement joins TRBV27 to TRBJ2-7, with D perhaps matching TRBD1 (6 bases). Germline V gene data show CDR1 as MNHEY and CDR2 as SMNVEV (reference sequence). Trimming cost V 7 bases and J 3 bases, with 13 bases left between them. This CDR3 has 13 amino acids. CDR3 sequence (DNA): TGTGCCAGCAAACCGGGACACCTCTACGAGCAGTACTTC. It encodes CASKPGHLYEQYF.

This sequence joins TRBV5-1 and TRBJ2-7, with D hard to call. Per the germline V gene, CDR1 is SGHRS and CDR2 is YFSETQ. V gave up 0 bases and J gave up 1 base, with 8 bases separating them. This CDR3 is 14 amino acids long. CDR3 region: CASSLGPESYEQYF. CDR3 DNA: TGCGCCAGCAGCTTGGGCCCCGAGTCCTACGAGCAGTACTTC. Full variable domain (rest looked up from reference TRBV5-1 and TRBJ2-7): KAGVTQTPRYLIKTRGQQVTLSCSPISGHRSVSWYQQTPGQGLQFLFEYFSETQRNKGNFPGRFSGRQFSNSRSEMNVSTLELGDSALYLCASSLGPESYEQYFGPGTRLTVT.

This chain's CDR3 is CASSEYRTSVNEQFF. The CDR3 nucleotides read TGTGCCAGCAGTGAATATCGGACTAGCGTGAATGAGCAGTTCTTC. This chain connects TRBV6-1 to TRBJ2-1; 9 bases agree with TRBD2. This CDR3 spans 15 amino acids. V gave up 2 bases and J gave up 7 bases; unmatched junction bases: 6. Germline assignment: CDR1 MNHNS and CDR2 SASEGT.

The chain uses TRBV28 and TRBJ2-7; TRBD1 aligns across 8 bases. The CDR3 covers 14 residues. The germline V gene encodes CDR1 MDHEN and CDR2 SYDVKM. Trimming at V came to 5 bases and at J to 4 bases, leaving 7 bases not matched to a gene. The CDR3: CASSPGQGYYEQYF. The CDR3 bases are TGTGCCAGCAGTCCAGGACAGGGCTATTACGAGCAGTACTTC. Full variable domain (remainder filled in from reference TRBV28 and TRBJ2-7): DVKVTQSSRYLVKRTGEKVFLECVQDMDHENMFWYRQDPGLGLRLIYFSYDVKMKEKGDIPEGYSVSREKKERFSLILESASTNQTSMYLCASSPGQGYYEQYFGPGTRLTVT.

The chain recombines TRBV19 with TRBJ2-2; TRBD1 matches at 8 bases. The CDR3 is 14 amino acids. J lost 0 bases, V lost 8 bases, and 2 bases had no gene match. From germline, CDR1 is LNHDA and CDR2 SQIVND (reference sequence). CDR3 sequence: CASLDRANTGELFF. DNA for the CDR3: TGTGCCAGTCTGGACAGGGCGAACACCGGGGAGCTGTTTTTT.